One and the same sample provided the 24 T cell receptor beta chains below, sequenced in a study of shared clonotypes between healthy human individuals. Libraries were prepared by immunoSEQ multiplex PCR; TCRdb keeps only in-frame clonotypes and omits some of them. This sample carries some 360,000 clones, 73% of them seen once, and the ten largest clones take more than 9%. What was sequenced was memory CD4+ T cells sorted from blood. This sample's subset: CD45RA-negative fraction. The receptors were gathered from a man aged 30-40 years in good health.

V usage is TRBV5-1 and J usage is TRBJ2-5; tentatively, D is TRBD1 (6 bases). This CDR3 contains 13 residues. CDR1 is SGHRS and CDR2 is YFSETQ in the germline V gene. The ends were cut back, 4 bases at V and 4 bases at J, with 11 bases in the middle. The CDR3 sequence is CASSVLGGETQYF. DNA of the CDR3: TGCGCCAGCAGCGTACTAGGGGGAGAGACCCAGTACTTC.

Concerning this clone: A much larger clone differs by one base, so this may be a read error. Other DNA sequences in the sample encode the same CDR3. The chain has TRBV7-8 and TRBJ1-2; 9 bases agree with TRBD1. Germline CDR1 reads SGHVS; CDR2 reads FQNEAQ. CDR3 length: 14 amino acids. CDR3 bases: TGCGCCAGCAGCTTAGCGGGGACAGGGCGCGGCTACACCTTC. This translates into CASSLAGTGRGYTF.

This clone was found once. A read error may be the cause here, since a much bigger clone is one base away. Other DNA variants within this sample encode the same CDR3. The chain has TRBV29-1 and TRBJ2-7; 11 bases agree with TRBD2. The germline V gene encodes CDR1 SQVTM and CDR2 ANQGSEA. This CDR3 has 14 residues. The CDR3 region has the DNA TGCAGCGTTGTGGCTAGCGGGAGGCCCTACGAACAGTACTTC. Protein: CSVVASGRPYEQYF.

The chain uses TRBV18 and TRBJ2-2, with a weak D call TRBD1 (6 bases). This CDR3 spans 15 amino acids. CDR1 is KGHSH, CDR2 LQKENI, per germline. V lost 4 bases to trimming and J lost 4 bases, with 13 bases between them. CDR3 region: CASSLVQQGTGELFF. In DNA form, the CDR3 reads TGTGCCAGCTCACTAGTACAACAGGGCACCGGGGAGCTGTTTTTT. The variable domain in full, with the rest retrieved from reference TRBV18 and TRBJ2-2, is NAGVMQNPRHLVRRRGQEARLRCSPMKGHSHVYWYRQLPEEGLKFMVYLQKENIIDESGMPKERFSAEFPKEGPSILRIQQVVRGDSAAYFCASSLVQQGTGELFFGEGSRLTVL.

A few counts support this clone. CDR3 amino acids: CASSPIAGGPADTQYF. In DNA, the CDR3 is TGTGCCAGCTCACCGATAGCGGGAGGGCCGGCAGATACGCAGTATTTT. The genes are TRBV18 and TRBJ2-3; 11 nucleotides match TRBD2. V dropped 3 bases and J dropped 4; count of bases not matched to a gene: 6. CDR1 is KGHSH and CDR2 is LQKENI in the germline V gene. This CDR3 has 16 residues.

As DNA, the CDR3 is TGTGCCAGCAGCTTGGGGACAGGGGGCAAGTCCTACAATGAGCAGTTCTTC. Translated, it gives CASSLGTGGKSYNEQFF. The rearrangement links TRBV7-9 to TRBJ2-1, with 12 bases that match TRBD1. CDR1 and CDR2 from the germline V gene are SEHNR and FQNEAQ (reference sequence). The CDR3 loop spans 17 amino acids. Trimming at V came to 3 bases and at J to 1 base, leaving 4 bases not matched to a gene.

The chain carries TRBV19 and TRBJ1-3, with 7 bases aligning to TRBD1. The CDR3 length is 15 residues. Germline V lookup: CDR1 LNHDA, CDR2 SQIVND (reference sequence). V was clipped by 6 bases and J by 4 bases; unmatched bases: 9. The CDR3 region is CASSNDREYGNTIYF. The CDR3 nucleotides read TGTGCCAGTAGCAATGACAGGGAGTACGGAAACACCATATATTTT. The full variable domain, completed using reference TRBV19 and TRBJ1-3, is DGGITQSPKYLFRKEGQNVTLSCEQNLNHDAMYWYRQDPGQGLRLIYYSQIVNDFQKGDIAEGYSVSREKKESFPLTVTSAQKNPTAFYLCASSNDREYGNTIYFGEGSWLTVV.

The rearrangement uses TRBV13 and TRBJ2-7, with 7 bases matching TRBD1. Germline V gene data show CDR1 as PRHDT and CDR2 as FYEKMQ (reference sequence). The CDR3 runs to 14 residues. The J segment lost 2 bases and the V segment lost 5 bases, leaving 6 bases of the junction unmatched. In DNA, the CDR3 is TGTGCCAGCAGCCCGGGACAGAGAACCTACGAGCAGTACTTC. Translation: CASSPGQRTYEQYF.

CDR3 in DNA: TGTGCCACTGGGACAGGTTCCTACAATGAGCAGTTCTTC. Translation: CATGTGSYNEQFF. This chain uses TRBV10-3 with TRBJ2-1; 8 nucleotides line up with TRBD1. The J segment lost 1 base and the V segment lost 10 bases, leaving 3 bases of the junction unmatched. This CDR3 region has 13 residues. The germline V gene has CDR1 ENHRY and CDR2 SYGVKD.

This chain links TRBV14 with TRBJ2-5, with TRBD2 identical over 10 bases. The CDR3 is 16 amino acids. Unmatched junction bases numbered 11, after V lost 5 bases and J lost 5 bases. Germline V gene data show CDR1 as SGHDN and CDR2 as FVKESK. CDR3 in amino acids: CASSGRLAGPGETQYF. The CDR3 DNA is TGTGCCAGCAGCGGTCGACTAGCGGGCCCAGGGGAGACCCAGTACTTC.

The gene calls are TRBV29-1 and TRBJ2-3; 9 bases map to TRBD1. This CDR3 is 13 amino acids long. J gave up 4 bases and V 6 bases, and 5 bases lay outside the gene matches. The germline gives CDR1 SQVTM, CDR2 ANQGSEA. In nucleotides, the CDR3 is TGCAGCGTGAGGACAGGGGCAGCAGATACGCAGTATTTT. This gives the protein CSVRTGAADTQYF.

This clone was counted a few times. CDR3 loop: CASSTVGRPTNYGYTF. CDR3 DNA: TGCGCCAGCAGCACAGTTGGGAGGCCTACTAACTATGGCTACACCTTC. The gene calls are TRBV5-1 and TRBJ1-2; D gene uncertain. Germline V gene lookup returns CDR1 SGHRS and CDR2 YFSETQ. This CDR3 spans 16 amino acids. The V end was cut by 4 bases, the J end by 0 bases, with 16 bases between. The full variable domain, completed using reference TRBV5-1 and TRBJ1-2, is KAGVTQTPRYLIKTRGQQVTLSCSPISGHRSVSWYQQTPGQGLQFLFEYFSETQRNKGNFPGRFSGRQFSNSRSEMNVSTLELGDSALYLCASSTVGRPTNYGYTFGSGTRLTVV.

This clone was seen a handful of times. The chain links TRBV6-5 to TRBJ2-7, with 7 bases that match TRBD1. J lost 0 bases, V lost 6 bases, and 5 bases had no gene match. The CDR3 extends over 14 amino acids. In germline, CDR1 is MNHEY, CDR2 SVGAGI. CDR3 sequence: CASRRDRVSYEQYF. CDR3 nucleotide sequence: TGTGCCAGCAGACGCGACAGGGTCTCCTACGAGCAGTACTTC.

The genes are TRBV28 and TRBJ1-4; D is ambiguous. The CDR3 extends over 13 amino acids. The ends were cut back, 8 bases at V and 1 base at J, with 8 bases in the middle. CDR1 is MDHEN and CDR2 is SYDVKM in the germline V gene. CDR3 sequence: CASLTQTNEKLFF. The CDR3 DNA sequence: TGTGCCAGCCTAACCCAAACTAATGAAAAACTGTTTTTT. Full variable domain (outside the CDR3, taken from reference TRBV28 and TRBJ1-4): DVKVTQSSRYLVKRTGEKVFLECVQDMDHENMFWYRQDPGLGLRLIYFSYDVKMKEKGDIPEGYSVSREKKERFSLILESASTNQTSMYLCASLTQTNEKLFFGSGTQLSVL.

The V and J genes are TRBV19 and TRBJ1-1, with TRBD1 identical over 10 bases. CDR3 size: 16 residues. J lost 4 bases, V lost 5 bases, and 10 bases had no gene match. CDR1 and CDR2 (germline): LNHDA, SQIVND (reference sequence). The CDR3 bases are TGTGCCAGTAGTCCCAGGGGACAGGGGAGGGGCACTGAAGCTTTCTTT. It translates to CASSPRGQGRGTEAFF. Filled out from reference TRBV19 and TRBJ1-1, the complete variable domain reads DGGITQSPKYLFRKEGQNVTLSCEQNLNHDAMYWYRQDPGQGLRLIYYSQIVNDFQKGDIAEGYSVSREKKESFPLTVTSAQKNPTAFYLCASSPRGQGRGTEAFFGQGTRLTVV.

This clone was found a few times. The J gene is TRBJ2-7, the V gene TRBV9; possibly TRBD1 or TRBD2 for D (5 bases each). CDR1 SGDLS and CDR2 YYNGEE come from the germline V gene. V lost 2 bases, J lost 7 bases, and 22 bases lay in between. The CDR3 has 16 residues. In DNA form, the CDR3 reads TGTGCCAGCAGCGTCCCGGGGCCTCCCCGCCGAGTGGAGCAGTACTTC. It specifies CASSVPGPPRRVEQYF.

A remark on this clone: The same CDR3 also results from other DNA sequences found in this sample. This chain's CDR3 is CASSLDSSTDTQYF. CDR3 sequence (DNA): TGTGCCAGCAGCTTAGACAGTTCCACAGATACGCAGTATTTT. V and J are TRBV7-2 and TRBJ2-3; D is unresolved. CDR3 size: 14 residues. V lost 1 base, J lost 2 bases, and 7 bases lay in between. CDR1 is SGHTA and CDR2 is FQGNSA in the germline V gene.

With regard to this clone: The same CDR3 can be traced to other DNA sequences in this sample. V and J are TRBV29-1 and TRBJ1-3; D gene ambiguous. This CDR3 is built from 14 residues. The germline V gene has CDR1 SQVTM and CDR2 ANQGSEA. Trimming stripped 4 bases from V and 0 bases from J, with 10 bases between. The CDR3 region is CSVGLGHSGNTIYF. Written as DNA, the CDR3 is TGCAGCGTTGGCCTCGGGCACTCTGGAAACACCATATATTTT.

This chain's CDR3 is CASSYLEHRSGNTIYF. The CDR3 DNA sequence: TGTGCCAGCAGTTACCTGGAACACCGCTCTGGAAACACCATATATTTT. The rearrangement links TRBV6-6 to TRBJ1-3, with D unresolved. Germline V CDR1 and CDR2: MNHNY, SVGAGI (reference sequence). The CDR3 runs 16 residues. The V gene lost 2 bases and the J gene lost 0 bases, with 11 bases spanning the gap.

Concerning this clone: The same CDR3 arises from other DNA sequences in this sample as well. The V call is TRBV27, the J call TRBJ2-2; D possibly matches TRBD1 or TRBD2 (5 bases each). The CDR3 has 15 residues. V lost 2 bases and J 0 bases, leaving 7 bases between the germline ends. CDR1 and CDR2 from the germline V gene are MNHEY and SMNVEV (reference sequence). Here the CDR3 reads CASSLGTANTGELFF. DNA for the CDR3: TGTGCCAGCAGTTTAGGGACGGCGAACACCGGGGAGCTGTTTTTT.

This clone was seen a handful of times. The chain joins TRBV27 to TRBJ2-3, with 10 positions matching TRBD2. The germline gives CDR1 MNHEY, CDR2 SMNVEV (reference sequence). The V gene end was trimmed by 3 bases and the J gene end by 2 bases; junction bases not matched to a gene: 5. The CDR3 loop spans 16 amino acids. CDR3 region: CASSLTGTSDTDTQYF. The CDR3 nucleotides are TGTGCCAGCAGTTTGACCGGGACTAGCGACACAGATACGCAGTATTTT.

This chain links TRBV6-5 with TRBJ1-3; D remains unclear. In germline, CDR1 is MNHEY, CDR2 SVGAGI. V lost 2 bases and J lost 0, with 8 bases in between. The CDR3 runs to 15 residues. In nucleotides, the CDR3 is TGTGCCAGCAGTTACGCGGCGACCTCTGGAAACACCATATATTTT. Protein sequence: CASSYAATSGNTIYF.

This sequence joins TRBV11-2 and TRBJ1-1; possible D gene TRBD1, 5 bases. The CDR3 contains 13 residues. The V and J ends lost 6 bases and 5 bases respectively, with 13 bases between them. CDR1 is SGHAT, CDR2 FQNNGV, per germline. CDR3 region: CASSSGAGTEAFF. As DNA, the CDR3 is TGTGCCAGCAGTTCTGGGGCGGGAACTGAAGCTTTCTTT.

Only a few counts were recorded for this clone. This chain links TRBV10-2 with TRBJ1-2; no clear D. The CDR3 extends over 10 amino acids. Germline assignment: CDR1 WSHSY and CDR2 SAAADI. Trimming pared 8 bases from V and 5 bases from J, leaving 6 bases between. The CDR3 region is CASGLYGYTF. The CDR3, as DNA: TGCGCCAGCGGACTTTATGGCTACACCTTC.